This entry lists 27 T cell receptor beta chains sequenced from one sample in a study of T-cell reconstitution after alpha-beta-depleted transplantation in children. For TCRbeta, the library was prepared with unique molecular identifiers. One entry per CDR3 protein results from TCRdb running MiXCR on the PCR reads. The sample has roughly 500,000 distinct CDR3 sequences; 30% to 35% are singletons. Source: PBMCs from the stem cell graft donor, taken from the stem cell graft. The receptors stem from a human donor who donated a stem cell graft to a child with aplastic anemia.

This clonotype has more than one count but fewer than ten. The V and J genes are TRBV20-1 and TRBJ2-7, with a possible D match to TRBD2 (6 bases). The CDR3 contains 15 residues. V was cut by 0 bases and J by 5 bases, with 17 bases left in between. From germline, CDR1 is DFQATT and CDR2 SNEGSKA (reference sequence). The CDR3 DNA reads as TGCAGTGCTAGAGAGCCAGGAGGGCTTGAACACGAGCAGTACTTC. Translation: CSAREPGGLEHEQYF.

The table lists this clonotype with a few counts. This rearrangement joins TRBV7-9 to TRBJ2-1; a possible D gene is TRBD2 (6 bases). V was pared by 4 bases and J by 4 bases, with 11 bases between. The germline V gene encodes CDR1 SEHNR and CDR2 FQNEAQ (reference sequence). The CDR3 has 14 residues. The CDR3: CASSSLATYNEQFF. DNA for the CDR3: TGTGCCAGCAGCTCGCTAGCGACTTACAATGAGCAGTTCTTC.

This clonotype was observed at least ten times. V usage is TRBV20-1 and J usage is TRBJ2-1, with 13 bases that match TRBD2. This CDR3 has 15 amino acids. CDR1 and CDR2 from the germline V gene are DFQATT and SNEGSKA (reference sequence). After removal of 6 bases from V and 7 bases from J, the junction contained 9 bases not matched to a gene. CDR3 DNA sequence: TGCAGTGCCCCAGAAACGGGACTAGCGGGAAATGAGCAGTTCTTC. Translation: CSAPETGLAGNEQFF.

The chain employs TRBV27 and TRBJ1-1, with D tentatively TRBD1 (6 bases). The CDR3 totals 13 residues. V was clipped by 5 bases and J by 10 bases, with 17 bases between them. Per the germline V gene, CDR1 is MNHEY and CDR2 is SMNVEV (reference sequence). CDR3 DNA: TGTGCCAGCAGTCCTCGCGACAGGACCCCAGCTTTCTTT. It translates to CASSPRDRTPAFF.

CDR3 coding DNA: TGCGCCAGCAGTAGGATCTTAGGGGCGAACACCGGGGAGCTGTTTTTT. Amino acids: CASSRILGANTGELFF. The chain combines TRBV5-1 with TRBJ2-2; D might be TRBD1 (5 bases). Germline CDR1 and CDR2: SGHRS and YFSETQ. This CDR3 has 16 residues. With 5 bases removed from V and 0 bases from J, the gap between germline ends came to 14 bases.

The chain recombines TRBV12-3 or TRBV12-4 with TRBJ2-2, with 9 bases lining up with TRBD1. The trim removed 5 bases at V and 3 bases at J, leaving 7 bases unmatched. This CDR3 comprises 16 residues. DNA for the CDR3: TGTGCCAGCAGTGAACGACAGGGGGGTTACACCGGGGAGCTGTTTTTT. This sequence encodes CASSERQGGYTGELFF.

This CDR3 reads CASSLEVNEQFF. CDR3 nucleotide sequence: TGTGCCAGCAGCTTAGAAGTGAATGAGCAGTTCTTC. This chain uses TRBV7-8 with TRBJ2-1, with no clear D. The ends were cut back, 1 base at V and 7 bases at J, with 5 bases in the middle. The CDR3 extends over 12 amino acids. Germline assignment: CDR1 SGHVS and CDR2 FQNEAQ.

The chain links TRBV6-2 or TRBV6-3 to TRBJ1-1, with D perhaps matching TRBD1 (5 bases). The CDR3 consists of 16 residues. V lost 0 bases and J 0 bases, leaving 11 bases between the germline ends. The germline CDR1 and CDR2 sequences are MNHEY and SVGEGT. The CDR3 nucleotides read TGTGCCAGCAGTTACTCGCAGGGAGTCATGAACACTGAAGCTTTCTTT. Residues: CASSYSQGVMNTEAFF.

The rearrangement links TRBV7-8 to TRBJ1-6; TRBD1 agrees at 8 bases. V shed 5 bases, J shed 7 bases, and the junction held 7 bases outside the gene matches. Germline V lookup: CDR1 SGHVS, CDR2 FQNEAQ. CDR3 length: 15 residues. The CDR3 nucleotides read TGTGCCAGCAGCCCCCGGACAGGGCTGAATTCACCCCTCCACTTT. Amino acids: CASSPRTGLNSPLHF.

The chain combines TRBV4-3 with TRBJ2-7, with D perhaps TRBD1 or TRBD2 (6 bases each). Germline V gene data show CDR1 as LGHNA and CDR2 as YSLEER. V was clipped by 3 bases and J by 6 bases, with 21 bases between them. The CDR3 covers 16 residues. CDR3 nucleotides: TGCGCCAGCAGCCATGTAGGTTCGGGGGAACAGGGCGAGCAGTACTTC. Translated, it gives CASSHVGSGEQGEQYF.

J is TRBJ2-1 and V is TRBV29-1; D is ambiguous. V was clipped by 3 bases and J by 10 bases, with 25 bases between them. The CDR3 is 16 residues long. CDR1 SQVTM and CDR2 ANQGSEA come from the germline V gene. The CDR3 DNA follows: TGCAGCGTTGAGGCTTGGGGAATGGGTCTAGTCAACGAGCAGTTCTTC. The encoded protein is CSVEAWGMGLVNEQFF.

This clonotype has a single count. This chain joins TRBV5-1 and TRBJ1-1; the match to TRBD1 covers 7 bases. The germline V gene encodes CDR1 SGHRS and CDR2 YFSETQ. This CDR3 has 13 amino acids. Unmatched junction bases numbered 10, after V lost 9 bases and J lost 5 bases. CDR3 sequence reads: CATNKGGWTEAFF. The DNA of the CDR3 is TGCGCCACAAATAAAGGGGGCTGGACTGAAGCTTTCTTT.

The V and J genes are TRBV20-1 and TRBJ1-1; TRBD1 aligns across 7 bases. This CDR3 spans 16 amino acids. Germline V CDR1 and CDR2: DFQATT, SNEGSKA (reference sequence). V dropped 1 base and J dropped 0; count of bases not matched to a gene: 8. This CDR3 reads CSARVLGQILNTEAFF. The DNA for the CDR3 is TGCAGTGCTAGAGTCCTGGGACAGATCCTGAACACTGAAGCTTTCTTT.

The V and J genes are TRBV6-5 and TRBJ1-1; possibly TRBD1 for D (6 bases). Germline CDR1 MNHEY, CDR2 SVGAGI. The CDR3 has 11 amino acids. The germline V and J ends were trimmed by 6 bases and 10 bases, with 12 bases remaining between them. CDR3 nucleotides: TGTGCCAGCAGGAACAGGGCCAGAGCTTTCTTT. It specifies CASRNRARAFF.

This clonotype was recorded a few times. V and J are TRBV20-1 and TRBJ2-7; either TRBD1 or TRBD2 may fit D (5 bases each). Trimming pared 3 bases from V and 6 bases from J, leaving 12 bases between. Germline lookup yields CDR1 DFQATT and CDR2 SNEGSKA (reference sequence). The CDR3 sequence is 12 residues long. The chain's CDR3 is CSARWGTSEQYF. In DNA form, the CDR3 reads TGCAGTGCTAGGTGGGGGACGAGCGAGCAGTACTTC.

The rearrangement joins TRBV5-5 to TRBJ1-3; no firm D call. CDR1 is SGHKS and CDR2 is YYEKEE in the germline V gene (reference sequence). V lost 4 bases and J 2 bases, leaving 13 bases between the germline ends. This CDR3 spans 15 amino acids. As DNA, the CDR3 is TGTGCCAGCAGCCCCCTAGTTGGGGCTGGAAACACCATATATTTT. This gives the protein CASSPLVGAGNTIYF.

The chain joins TRBV6-2 or TRBV6-3 to TRBJ2-5; the D gene is possibly TRBD2 (5 bases). The CDR3 runs 14 residues. The germline CDR1 and CDR2 sequences are MNHEY and SVGEGT. Between the trimmed V and J ends, which lost 5 bases and 0 bases, there was a span of 10 bases. The CDR3 DNA follows: TGTGCCAGCAGTCGAGGACTGAACCAAGAGACCCAGTACTTC. Translating it yields CASSRGLNQETQYF.

This clonotype was seen a handful of times. V usage is TRBV5-4 and J usage is TRBJ2-7, with 7 bases fitting TRBD2. From germline, CDR1 is SGHNT and CDR2 YYREEE (reference sequence). J gave up 7 bases and V 1 base, and 8 bases lay outside the gene matches. CDR3 length: 14 amino acids. Here the CDR3 DNA reads TGTGCCAGCAGCTTGTCGTGGGAGGGTGGGGAGCAGTACTTC. Encoded protein: CASSLSWEGGEQYF.

This clonotype was counted at least ten times. The chain combines TRBV6-5 with TRBJ1-1, with 9 bases identical to TRBD1. The CDR3 contains 16 residues. J lost 3 bases, V lost 4 bases, and 9 bases had no gene match. Per the germline V gene, CDR1 is MNHEY and CDR2 is SVGAGI. The CDR3 loop is CASSFLGTGRDTEAFF. The CDR3 DNA follows: TGTGCCAGCAGTTTTCTGGGGACAGGGCGGGACACTGAAGCTTTCTTT.

The chain couples TRBV5-4 to TRBJ2-5, with D hard to call. This CDR3 is built from 15 residues. Germline lookup yields CDR1 SGHNT and CDR2 YYREEE (reference sequence). Trimming removed 5 bases from V and 2 bases from J, with 16 bases in between. In DNA, the CDR3 is TGTGCCAGCAGGTGGGCCTTGGGCGAGCAAGAGACCCAGTACTTC. Amino acid sequence: CASRWALGEQETQYF. Full variable domain (outside the CDR3, taken from reference TRBV5-4 and TRBJ2-5): ETGVTQSPTHLIKTRGQQVTLRCSSQSGHNTVSWYQQALGQGPQFIFQYYREEENGRGNFPPRFSGLQFPNYSSELNVNALELDDSALYLCASRWALGEQETQYFGPGTRLLVL.

The rearrangement uses TRBV7-2 and TRBJ1-5, with 8 bases fitting TRBD1. V was pared by 8 bases and J by 4 bases, with 13 bases of the junction left unmatched. The CDR3 runs to 16 residues. CDR1 SGHTA and CDR2 FQGNSA come from the germline V gene. The CDR3 loop is CASGAQGANTNQPQHF. Written as DNA, the CDR3 is TGTGCCAGCGGGGCTCAGGGGGCGAATACGAATCAGCCCCAGCATTTT.

This clonotype was seen a handful of times. The chain carries TRBV30 and TRBJ2-3; D gene ambiguous. From germline, CDR1 is GTSNPN and CDR2 SVGIG (reference sequence). There are 14 residues in the CDR3. Trimming stripped 5 bases from V and 1 base from J, with 13 bases between. The CDR3 bases are TGTGCCTGGTGGCGCATCGCTGGCACAGATACGCAGTATTTT. Translating it yields CAWWRIAGTDTQYF.

In this sample, this clonotype turned up a few times. CDR3 sequence: CASSLFRLSSYNEQFF. DNA of the CDR3: TGTGCCAGCAGTTTATTTCGCCTAAGCTCCTACAATGAGCAGTTCTTC. This chain uses TRBV12-3 or TRBV12-4 with TRBJ2-1, with D uncertain. Trimming took off 2 bases at V and 0 bases at J, with 11 bases between the two ends. The CDR3 has 16 residues.

The rearrangement joins TRBV6-1 to TRBJ2-1; 12 nucleotides align to TRBD1. Trimming took 9 bases from V and 8 from J; bases not matched to a gene: 11. This CDR3 spans 15 amino acids. In germline, CDR1 is MNHNS, CDR2 SASEGT. This chain's CDR3 is CASCAGTGGIDEQFF. CDR3 DNA: TGTGCCAGTTGTGCCGGGACAGGGGGCATCGATGAGCAGTTCTTC.

This clonotype was counted between two and nine times. The rearrangement links TRBV7-2 to TRBJ2-5; 7 bases map to TRBD1. CDR3 length: 14 residues. Looked up from germline, CDR1 is SGHTA and CDR2 is FQGNSA. V was pared by 1 base and J by 4 bases, with 3 bases of the junction left unmatched. CDR3 sequence: CASSLGAGGETQYF. CDR3 DNA sequence: TGTGCCAGCAGCTTAGGGGCAGGGGGAGAGACCCAGTACTTC.

In this sample, this clonotype turned up a few times. The chain combines TRBV20-1 with TRBJ1-1; TRBD1 matches at 7 bases. V lost 1 base to trimming and J lost 5 bases; unmatched junction nucleotides: 10. CDR1 DFQATT and CDR2 SNEGSKA come from the germline V gene (reference sequence). This CDR3 comprises 15 residues. The chain's CDR3 is CSARALTGLETEAFF. The CDR3 DNA reads TGCAGTGCTAGAGCCCTGACAGGGTTAGAAACTGAAGCTTTCTTT.

The chain couples TRBV6-1 to TRBJ2-5, with D perhaps matching TRBD2 (5 bases). The CDR3 totals 13 residues. From germline, CDR1 is MNHNS and CDR2 SASEGT. V was cut by 10 bases and J by 3 bases, with 15 bases left in between. In nucleotides, the CDR3 is TGTGCCACCTCAGACGACGGGAAAGAGACCCAGTACTTC. Translating gives CATSDDGKETQYF.